This entry lists 20 T cell receptor beta chains sequenced from one sample in a study of cytomegalovirus exposure and HLA in healthy donors (TCRdb year 2017). The receptor library was made with the immunoSEQ multiplex PCR assay. TCRdb stores this immuneACCESS table with in-frame sequences only. Part of the clones is absent; in the studies checked, under half of the shortfall reflects unresolved V genes, and no reason is known for the rest. Present in this sample are hundreds of thousands of clones, approximately 90% of which were seen just once. Less than 3% of the sample is taken by the ten largest. Source material: PBMCs. The receptors here all came from a young man in good health and CMV-seronegative.

The V gene is TRBV19, the J gene TRBJ2-7; 7 nucleotides line up with TRBD1. V gave up 8 bases and J gave up 3 bases; unmatched junction bases: 7. The CDR3 sequence is 13 residues long. Germline lookup yields CDR1 LNHDA and CDR2 SQIVND (reference sequence). The CDR3 DNA sequence: TGTGCCAGTCACCGACAGGGCGACTACGAGCAGTACTTC. Protein: CASHRQGDYEQYF.

The V call is TRBV5-1, the J call TRBJ2-5, with a weak D call TRBD1 (6 bases). CDR1 SGHRS and CDR2 YFSETQ come from the germline V gene. The CDR3 has 14 residues. V was clipped by 4 bases and J by 2 bases, with 12 bases between them. The CDR3 sequence is CASSLRDRQETQYF. The CDR3 nucleotides are TGCGCCAGCAGCCTTCGAGACAGGCAAGAGACCCAGTACTTC.

The chain carries TRBV28 and TRBJ2-7, with 8 nucleotides matching TRBD1. CDR3 size: 14 residues. CDR1 is MDHEN and CDR2 is SYDVKM in the germline V gene. The J segment lost 3 bases and the V segment lost 6 bases, leaving 7 bases of the junction unmatched. CDR3 in DNA: TGTGCCAGCAGCTACGGGACAGGCTACTACGAGCAGTACTTC. This sequence encodes CASSYGTGYYEQYF.

The CDR3 DNA reads as TGTGCCAGCAGTGTCGTAACAGGGAGCGAAGCTTTCTTT. Its protein product is CASSVVTGSEAFF. The chain recombines TRBV6-4 with TRBJ1-1; a weak D match, TRBD1 (6 bases). V was cut by 4 bases and J by 8 bases, with 14 bases left in between. From germline, CDR1 is MRHNA and CDR2 SNTAGT. This CDR3 is built from 13 residues.

The chain carries TRBV28 and TRBJ1-3; 7 bases are shared with TRBD1. CDR3 size: 15 residues. Germline V lookup: CDR1 MDHEN, CDR2 SYDVKM. Unmatched junction bases numbered 15, after V lost 8 bases and J lost 8 bases. The CDR3 DNA sequence: TGTGCCAGCGGGACCATTAACAGGGGAGGATACACCATATATTTT. This encodes CASGTINRGGYTIYF.

The V gene is TRBV28, the J gene TRBJ1-5; 7 bases line up with TRBD1. V dropped 3 bases and J dropped 9; count of bases not matched to a gene: 17. From germline, CDR1 is MDHEN and CDR2 SYDVKM. The CDR3 is made up of 17 amino acids. CDR3 nucleotides: TGTGCCAGCAGTTTTGGGAACAGGGGCCGAGATGAATGGCCCCAGCATTTT. Protein sequence: CASSFGNRGRDEWPQHF.

The rearrangement uses TRBV6-1 and TRBJ1-2; D gene ambiguous. The germline V gene encodes CDR1 MNHNS and CDR2 SASEGT. This CDR3 comprises 12 residues. V shed 8 bases and J shed 2 bases, with 9 bases lying between them. CDR3 in amino acids: CASRYRNYGYTF. Written as DNA, the CDR3 is TGTGCCAGCCGTTATAGAAACTATGGCTACACCTTC.

This sequence joins TRBV9 and TRBJ2-2, with a tentative D call TRBD1 (6 bases). The CDR3 has 15 amino acids. Per the germline V gene, CDR1 is SGDLS and CDR2 is YYNGEE. V was shortened by 3 bases and J by 1 base, with 10 bases between the two germline ends. CDR3 residues: CASSAGTMNTGELFF. The CDR3 region has the DNA TGTGCCAGCAGCGCCGGGACAATGAACACCGGGGAGCTGTTTTTT.

V is TRBV9 and J is TRBJ2-2; D is possibly TRBD2 (6 bases). CDR1 SGDLS and CDR2 YYNGEE come from the germline V gene. The CDR3 consists of 15 residues. Between the trimmed V and J ends, which lost 3 bases and 1 base, there was a span of 10 bases. The CDR3, as DNA: TGTGCCAGCAGCGGGCGGAGGGAGAACACCGGGGAGCTGTTTTTT. Translating gives CASSGRRENTGELFF.

This clone was seen only once. The chain recombines TRBV15 with TRBJ2-6; 9 bases map to TRBD1. Germline loops: CDR1 LNHNV, CDR2 YYDKDF (reference sequence). V lost 3 bases and J lost 1; bases outside the gene matches: 1. This CDR3 is built from 16 residues. DNA for the CDR3: TGTGCCACCAGCAGCGGGACAGGGTCTGGGGCCAACGTCCTGACTTTC. It translates to CATSSGTGSGANVLTF.

The CDR3 DNA reads as TGTGCCACCAGCAGAAAGGACCGGGACATCTTCAATGAGCAGTTCTTC. Its translation is CATSRKDRDIFNEQFF. V and J are TRBV15 and TRBJ2-1; TRBD1 might be the D (6 bases). Deletions cut 2 bases from V and 6 bases from J, with 17 bases between. This CDR3 is built from 16 residues. Germline lookup yields CDR1 LNHNV and CDR2 YYDKDF (reference sequence).

V is TRBV18 and J is TRBJ2-7; D call uncertain. Trimming shortened V by 3 bases and J by 5 bases, and 8 bases separated the two germline ends. The CDR3 loop spans 12 amino acids. CDR1 and CDR2 from the germline V gene are KGHSH and LQKENI. The CDR3, as DNA: TGTGCCAGCTCACCCGTGGGCGACGAGCAGTACTTC. It yields the protein CASSPVGDEQYF.

The gene calls are TRBV18 and TRBJ2-3, with 7 bases aligning to TRBD1. CDR3 length: 14 residues. V shed 5 bases, J shed 1 base, and the junction held 3 bases outside the gene matches. Germline V lookup: CDR1 KGHSH, CDR2 LQKENI. CDR3 nucleotides: TGTGCCAGCTCAGGCGGACAGGGCACAGATACGCAGTATTTT. This encodes CASSGGQGTDTQYF.

The CDR3 protein is CASSLDSGQAPYEQYF. CDR3 coding DNA: TGTGCCAGCAGCTTAGATTCGGGACAGGCCCCATACGAGCAGTACTTC. The rearrangement joins TRBV7-9 to TRBJ2-7; 8 bases map to TRBD1. The V gene's germline CDR1 is SEHNR and CDR2 FQNEAQ (reference sequence). V lost 1 base and J lost 4; bases outside the gene matches: 9. The CDR3 covers 16 residues.

The genes are TRBV29-1 and TRBJ2-7; 9 bases line up with TRBD1. V lost 4 bases, J lost 5 bases, and 9 bases stayed unmatched. Germline loops: CDR1 SQVTM, CDR2 ANQGSEA. The length of the CDR3 is 14 residues. CDR3 DNA sequence: TGCAGCGTTGCCCCGGACAGGGGTAGGAACGAGCAGTACTTC. It encodes CSVAPDRGRNEQYF.

The chain recombines TRBV28 with TRBJ1-1, with 10 bases matching TRBD1. This CDR3 is built from 14 residues. Germline V gene data show CDR1 as MDHEN and CDR2 as SYDVKM. V lost 6 bases and J lost 4; bases outside the gene matches: 5. The CDR3 protein is CASSSDRGITEAFF. The CDR3 DNA reads as TGTGCCAGCAGCTCGGACAGGGGGATCACTGAAGCTTTCTTT. Supplemented by reference TRBV28 and TRBJ1-1, the full variable domain reads DVKVTQSSRYLVKRTGEKVFLECVQDMDHENMFWYRQDPGLGLRLIYFSYDVKMKEKGDIPEGYSVSREKKERFSLILESASTNQTSMYLCASSSDRGITEAFFGQGTRLTVV.

The rearrangement uses TRBV9 and TRBJ2-1; D remains unclear. V was trimmed by 0 bases and J by 9 bases, leaving 16 bases between them. This CDR3 spans 15 amino acids. Germline V lookup: CDR1 SGDLS, CDR2 YYNGEE. The CDR3 nucleotides read TGTGCCAGCAGCGTAGGAAGCCCCGAGCATAGTGAGCAGTTCTTC. Its translation: CASSVGSPEHSEQFF. The full variable domain, completed using reference TRBV9 and TRBJ2-1, is DSGVTQTPKHLITATGQRVTLRCSPRSGDLSVYWYQQSLDQGLQFLIQYYNGEERAKGNILERFSAQQFPDLHSELNLSSLELGDSALYFCASSVGSPEHSEQFFGPGTRLTVL.

This clone was seen once. The chain links TRBV9 to TRBJ2-1; D possibly corresponds to TRBD1 (6 bases). This CDR3 is 12 amino acids long. The germline V gene encodes CDR1 SGDLS and CDR2 YYNGEE. V shed 0 bases and J shed 9 bases, with 7 bases lying between them. The CDR3 bases are TGTGCCAGCAGCGTAGCAGGGGTTGAGCAGTTCTTC. It specifies CASSVAGVEQFF. Complete variable domain (other parts from reference TRBV9 and TRBJ2-1): DSGVTQTPKHLITATGQRVTLRCSPRSGDLSVYWYQQSLDQGLQFLIQYYNGEERAKGNILERFSAQQFPDLHSELNLSSLELGDSALYFCASSVAGVEQFFGPGTRLTVL.

The chain employs TRBV20-1 and TRBJ2-1; weak D call: TRBD1 (5 bases). The CDR3 loop spans 11 amino acids. Per the germline V gene, CDR1 is DFQATT and CDR2 is SNEGSKA (reference sequence). Trimming took 5 bases from V and 15 from J, leaving 17 bases between them. CDR3 nucleotides: TGCAGTGCTTCAGGGCCTACCCCCCCGTTCTTC. Translating it yields CSASGPTPPFF.

The rearrangement uses TRBV15 and TRBJ2-3; 8 positions match TRBD2. The length of the CDR3 is 19 residues. J was trimmed by 1 base and V by 1 base; bases with no gene match: 13. Per germline, CDR1 LNHNV and CDR2 YYDKDF (reference sequence). The CDR3 loop reads CATSRVVAGTRVRTDTQYF. For the CDR3, the DNA is TGTGCCACCAGCAGAGTGGTCGCCGGGACTAGAGTTCGCACAGATACGCAGTATTTT. The full variable domain, with the rest looked up from reference TRBV15 and TRBJ2-3, is DAMVIQNPRYQVTQFGKPVTLSCSQTLNHNVMYWYQQKSSQAPKLLFHYYDKDFNNEADTPDNFQSRRPNTSFCFLDIRSPGLGDTAMYLCATSRVVAGTRVRTDTQYFGPGTRLTVL.